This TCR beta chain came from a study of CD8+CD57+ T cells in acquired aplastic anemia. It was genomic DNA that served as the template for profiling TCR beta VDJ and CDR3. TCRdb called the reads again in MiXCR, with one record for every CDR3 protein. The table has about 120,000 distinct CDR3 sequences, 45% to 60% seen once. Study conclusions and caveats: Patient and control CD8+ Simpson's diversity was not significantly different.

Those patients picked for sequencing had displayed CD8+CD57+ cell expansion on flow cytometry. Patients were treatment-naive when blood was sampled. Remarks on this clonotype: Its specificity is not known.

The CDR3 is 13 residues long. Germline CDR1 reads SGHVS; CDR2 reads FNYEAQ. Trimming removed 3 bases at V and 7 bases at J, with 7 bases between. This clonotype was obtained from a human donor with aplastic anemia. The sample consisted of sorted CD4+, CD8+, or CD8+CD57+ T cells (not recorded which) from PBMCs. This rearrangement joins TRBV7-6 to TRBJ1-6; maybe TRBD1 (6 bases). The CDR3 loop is CASSFDRNSPLHF. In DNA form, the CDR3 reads TGTGCCAGCAGCTTCGACAGGAATTCACCCCTCCACTTT. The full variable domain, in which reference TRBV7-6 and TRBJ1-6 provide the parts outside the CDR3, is GAGVSQSPRYKVTKRGQDVALRCDPISGHVSLYWYRQALGQGPEFLTYFNYEAQQDKSGLPNDRFSAERPEGSISTLTIQRTEQRDSAMYRCASSFDRNSPLHFGNGTRLTVT.